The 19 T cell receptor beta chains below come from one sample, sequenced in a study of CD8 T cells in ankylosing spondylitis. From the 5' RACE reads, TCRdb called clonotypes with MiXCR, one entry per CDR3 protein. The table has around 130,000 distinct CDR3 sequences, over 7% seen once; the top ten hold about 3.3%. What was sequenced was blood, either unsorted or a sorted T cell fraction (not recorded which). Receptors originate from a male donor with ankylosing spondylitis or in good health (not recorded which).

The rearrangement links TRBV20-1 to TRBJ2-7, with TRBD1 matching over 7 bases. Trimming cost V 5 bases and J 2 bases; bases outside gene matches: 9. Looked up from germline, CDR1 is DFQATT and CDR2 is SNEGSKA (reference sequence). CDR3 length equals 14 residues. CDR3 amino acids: CSAYGQVKAYEQYF. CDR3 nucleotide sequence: TGCAGTGCTTATGGACAGGTAAAAGCCTACGAGCAGTACTTC.

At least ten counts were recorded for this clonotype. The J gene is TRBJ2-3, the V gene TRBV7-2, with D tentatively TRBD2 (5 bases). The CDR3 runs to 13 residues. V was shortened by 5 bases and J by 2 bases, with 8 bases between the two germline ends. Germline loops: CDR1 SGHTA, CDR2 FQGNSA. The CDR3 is CASSASNTDTQYF. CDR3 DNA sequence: TGTGCCAGCAGCGCTAGCAACACAGATACGCAGTATTTT. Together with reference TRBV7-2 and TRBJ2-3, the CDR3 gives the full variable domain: GAGVSQSPSNKVTEKGKDVELRCDPISGHTALYWYRQSLGQGLEFLIYFQGNSAPDKSGLPSDRFSAERTGGSVSTLTIQRTQQEDSAVYLCASSASNTDTQYFGPGTRLTVL.

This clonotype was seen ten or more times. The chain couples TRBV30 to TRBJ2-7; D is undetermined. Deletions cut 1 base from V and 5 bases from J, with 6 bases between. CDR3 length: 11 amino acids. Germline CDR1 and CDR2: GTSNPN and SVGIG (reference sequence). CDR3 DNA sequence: TGTGCCTGGAGTGCCCGGGACGAGCAGTACTTC. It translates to CAWSARDEQYF.

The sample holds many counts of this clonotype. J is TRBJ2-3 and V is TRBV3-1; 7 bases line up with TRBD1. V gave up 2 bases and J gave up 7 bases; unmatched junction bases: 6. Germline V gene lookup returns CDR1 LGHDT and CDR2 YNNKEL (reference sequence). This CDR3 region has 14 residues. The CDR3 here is CASSQLQGDHTQYF. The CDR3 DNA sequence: TGTGCCAGCAGCCAACTCCAGGGGGACCATACGCAGTATTTT.

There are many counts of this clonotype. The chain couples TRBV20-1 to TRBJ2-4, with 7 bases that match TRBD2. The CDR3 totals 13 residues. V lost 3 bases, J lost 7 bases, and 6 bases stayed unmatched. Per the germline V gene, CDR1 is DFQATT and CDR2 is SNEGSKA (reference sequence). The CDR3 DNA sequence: TGCAGTGCTAGTCGGGGAGGGTTGAACATTCAGTACTTC. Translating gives CSASRGGLNIQYF.

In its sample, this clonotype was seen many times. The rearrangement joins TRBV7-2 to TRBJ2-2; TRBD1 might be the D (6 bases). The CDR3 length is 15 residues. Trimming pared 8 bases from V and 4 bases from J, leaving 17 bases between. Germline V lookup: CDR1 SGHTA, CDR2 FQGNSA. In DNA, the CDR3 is TGTGCCAGCCAGGGGAAGGGGGAGTTCACCGGGGAGCTGTTTTTT. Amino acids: CASQGKGEFTGELFF.

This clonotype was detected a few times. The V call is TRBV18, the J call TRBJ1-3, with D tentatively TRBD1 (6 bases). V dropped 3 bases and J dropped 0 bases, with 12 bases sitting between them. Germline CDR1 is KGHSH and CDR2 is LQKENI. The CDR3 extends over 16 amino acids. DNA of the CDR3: TGTGCCAGCTCACCGGGACACTTGAGCTCTGGAAACACCATATATTTT. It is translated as CASSPGHLSSGNTIYF.

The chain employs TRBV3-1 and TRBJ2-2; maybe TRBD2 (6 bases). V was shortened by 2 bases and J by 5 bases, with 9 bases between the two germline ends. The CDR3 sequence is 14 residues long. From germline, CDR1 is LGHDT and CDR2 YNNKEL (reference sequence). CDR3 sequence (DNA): TGTGCCAGCAGCCAACAGGCGGGAACCGGGGAGCTGTTTTTT. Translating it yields CASSQQAGTGELFF.

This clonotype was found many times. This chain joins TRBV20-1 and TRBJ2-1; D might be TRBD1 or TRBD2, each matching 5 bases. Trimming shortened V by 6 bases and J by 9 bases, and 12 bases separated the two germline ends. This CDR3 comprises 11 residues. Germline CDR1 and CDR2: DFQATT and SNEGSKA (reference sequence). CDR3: CSAASGSEQFF. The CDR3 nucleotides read TGCAGTGCCGCGTCAGGGAGTGAGCAGTTCTTC.

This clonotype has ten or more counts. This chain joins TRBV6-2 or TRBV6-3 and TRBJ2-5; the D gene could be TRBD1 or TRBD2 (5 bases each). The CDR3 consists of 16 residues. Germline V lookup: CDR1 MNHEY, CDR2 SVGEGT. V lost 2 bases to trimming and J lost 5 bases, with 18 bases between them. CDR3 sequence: CASSYGTYALAETQYF. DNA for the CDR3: TGTGCCAGCAGTTACGGGACCTACGCGCTGGCGGAGACCCAGTACTTC.

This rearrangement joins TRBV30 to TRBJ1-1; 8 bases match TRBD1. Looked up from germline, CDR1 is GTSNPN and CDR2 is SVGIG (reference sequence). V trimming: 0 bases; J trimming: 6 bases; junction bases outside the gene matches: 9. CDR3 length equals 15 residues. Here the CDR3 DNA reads TGTGCCTGGAGTGTACACAGGGGGGGTATCTCTGAAGCTTTCTTT. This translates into CAWSVHRGGISEAFF.

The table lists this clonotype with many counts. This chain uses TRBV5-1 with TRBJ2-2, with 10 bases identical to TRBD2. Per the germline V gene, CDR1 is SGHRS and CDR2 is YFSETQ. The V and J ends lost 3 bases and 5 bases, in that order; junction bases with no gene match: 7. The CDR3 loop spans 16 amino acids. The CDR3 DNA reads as TGCGCCAGCAGCTCTGTAGCGGGAGGTGTTACCGGGGAGCTGTTTTTT. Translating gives CASSSVAGGVTGELFF.

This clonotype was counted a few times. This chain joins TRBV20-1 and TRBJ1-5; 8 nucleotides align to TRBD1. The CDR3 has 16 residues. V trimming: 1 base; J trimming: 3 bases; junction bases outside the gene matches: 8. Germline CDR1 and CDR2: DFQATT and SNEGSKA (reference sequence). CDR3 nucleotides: TGCAGTGCTAGAGGTGGCAGGGGGCTCTCCAATCAGCCCCAGCATTTT. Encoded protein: CSARGGRGLSNQPQHF.

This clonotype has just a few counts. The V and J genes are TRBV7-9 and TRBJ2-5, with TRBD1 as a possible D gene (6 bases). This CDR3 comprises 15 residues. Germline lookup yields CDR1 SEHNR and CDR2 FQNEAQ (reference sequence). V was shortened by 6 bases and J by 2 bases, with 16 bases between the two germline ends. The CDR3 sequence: CASRRTQGGQETQYF. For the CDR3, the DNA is TGTGCCAGCAGAAGAACTCAAGGGGGACAAGAGACCCAGTACTTC.

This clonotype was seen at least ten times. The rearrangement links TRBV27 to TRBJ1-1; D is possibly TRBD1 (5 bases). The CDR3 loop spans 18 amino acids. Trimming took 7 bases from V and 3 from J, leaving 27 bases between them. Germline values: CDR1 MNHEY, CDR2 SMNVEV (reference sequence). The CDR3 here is CASTKRPVGGGSDTEAFF. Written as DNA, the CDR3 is TGTGCCAGCACCAAACGCCCCGTGGGCGGGGGGTCTGACACTGAAGCTTTCTTT.

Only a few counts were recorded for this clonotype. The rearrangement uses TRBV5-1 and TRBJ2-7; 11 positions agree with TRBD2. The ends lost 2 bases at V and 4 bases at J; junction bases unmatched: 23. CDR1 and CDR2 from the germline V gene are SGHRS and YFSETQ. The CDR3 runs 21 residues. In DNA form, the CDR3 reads TGCGCCAGCAGCTTTGGGTCCGGGACTAGCGGCCCCGGGGGGGGACCTTACGAGCAGTACTTC. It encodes CASSFGSGTSGPGGGPYEQYF.

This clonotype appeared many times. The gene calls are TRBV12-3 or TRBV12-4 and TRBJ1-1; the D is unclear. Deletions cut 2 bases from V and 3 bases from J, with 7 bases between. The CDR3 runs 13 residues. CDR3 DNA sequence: TGTGCCAGCAGTTTACTAGGAGACACTGAAGCTTTCTTT. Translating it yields CASSLLGDTEAFF.

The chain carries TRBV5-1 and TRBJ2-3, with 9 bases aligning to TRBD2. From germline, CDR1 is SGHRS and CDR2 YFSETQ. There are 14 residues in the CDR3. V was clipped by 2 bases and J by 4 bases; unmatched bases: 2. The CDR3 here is CASSFGTSPDTQYF. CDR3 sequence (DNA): TGCGCCAGCAGCTTCGGGACTAGCCCAGATACGCAGTATTTT.

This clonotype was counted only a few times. The CDR3 spells CASSQGVSRGDKYEQYF. CDR3 nucleotide sequence: TGCGCCAGCAGCCAAGGGGTGAGCAGGGGAGATAAGTACGAGCAGTACTTC. This sequence joins TRBV4-3 and TRBJ2-7; perhaps TRBD1 as D (6 bases). Germline CDR1 LGHNA, CDR2 YSLEER. Trimming removed 1 base at V and 4 bases at J, with 20 bases between. The CDR3 covers 17 residues.